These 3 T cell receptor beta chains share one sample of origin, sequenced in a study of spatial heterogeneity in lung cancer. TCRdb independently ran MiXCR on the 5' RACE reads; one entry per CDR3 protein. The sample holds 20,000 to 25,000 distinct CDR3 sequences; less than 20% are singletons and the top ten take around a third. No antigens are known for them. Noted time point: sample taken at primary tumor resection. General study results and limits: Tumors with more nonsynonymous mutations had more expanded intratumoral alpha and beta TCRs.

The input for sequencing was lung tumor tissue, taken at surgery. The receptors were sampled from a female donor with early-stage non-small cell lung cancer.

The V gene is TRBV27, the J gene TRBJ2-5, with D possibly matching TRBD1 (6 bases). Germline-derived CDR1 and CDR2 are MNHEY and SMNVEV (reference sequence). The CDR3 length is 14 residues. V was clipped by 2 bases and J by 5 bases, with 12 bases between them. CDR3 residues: CASSLTGLFETQYF. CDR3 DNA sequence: TGTGCCAGCAGTTTAACAGGGTTATTTGAGACCCAGTACTTC.

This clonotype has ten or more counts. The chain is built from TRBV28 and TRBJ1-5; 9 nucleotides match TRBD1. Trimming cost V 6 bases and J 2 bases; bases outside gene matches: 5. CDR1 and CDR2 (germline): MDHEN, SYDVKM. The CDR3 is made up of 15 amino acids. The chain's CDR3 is CASSRTGEGNQPQHF. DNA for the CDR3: TGTGCCAGCAGCAGGACAGGGGAAGGCAATCAGCCCCAGCATTTT.

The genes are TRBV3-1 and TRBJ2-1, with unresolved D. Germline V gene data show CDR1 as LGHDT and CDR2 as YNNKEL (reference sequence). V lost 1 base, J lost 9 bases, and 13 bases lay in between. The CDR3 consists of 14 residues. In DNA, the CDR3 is TGTGCCAGCAGCCAAGGAAGTCTCCAGCTTGAGCAGTTCTTC. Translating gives CASSQGSLQLEQFF.